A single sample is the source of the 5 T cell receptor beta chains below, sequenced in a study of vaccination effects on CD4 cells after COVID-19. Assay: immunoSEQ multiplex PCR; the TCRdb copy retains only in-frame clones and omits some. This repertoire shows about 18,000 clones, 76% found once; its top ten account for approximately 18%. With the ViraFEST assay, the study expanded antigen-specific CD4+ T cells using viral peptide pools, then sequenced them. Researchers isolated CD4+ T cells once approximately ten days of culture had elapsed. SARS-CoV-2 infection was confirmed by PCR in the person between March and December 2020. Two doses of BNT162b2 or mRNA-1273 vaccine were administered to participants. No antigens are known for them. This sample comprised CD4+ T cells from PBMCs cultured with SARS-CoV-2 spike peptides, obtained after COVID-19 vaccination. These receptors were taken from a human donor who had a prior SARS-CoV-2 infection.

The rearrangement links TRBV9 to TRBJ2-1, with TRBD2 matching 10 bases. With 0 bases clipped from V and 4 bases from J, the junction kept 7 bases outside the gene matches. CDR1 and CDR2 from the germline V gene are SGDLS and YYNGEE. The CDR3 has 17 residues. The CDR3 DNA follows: TGTGCCAGCAGCGTAGCTACTCGAGCGGGAGGGTACAATGAGCAGTTCTTC. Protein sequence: CASSVATRAGGYNEQFF.

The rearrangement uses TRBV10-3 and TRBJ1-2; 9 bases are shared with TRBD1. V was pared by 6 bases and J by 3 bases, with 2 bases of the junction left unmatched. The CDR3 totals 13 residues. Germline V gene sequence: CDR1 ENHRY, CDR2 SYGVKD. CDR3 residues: CAIRDRGDYGYTF. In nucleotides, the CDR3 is TGTGCCATCAGGGACAGGGGCGACTATGGCTACACCTTC.

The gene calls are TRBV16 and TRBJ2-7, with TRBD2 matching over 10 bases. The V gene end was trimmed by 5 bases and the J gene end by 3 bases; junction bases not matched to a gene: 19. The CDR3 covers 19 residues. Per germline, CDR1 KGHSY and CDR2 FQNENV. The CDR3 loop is CASSEKLDGTSGINYEQYF. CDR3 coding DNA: TGTGCCAGCAGCGAAAAGTTAGACGGAACTAGCGGGATAAACTACGAGCAGTACTTC.

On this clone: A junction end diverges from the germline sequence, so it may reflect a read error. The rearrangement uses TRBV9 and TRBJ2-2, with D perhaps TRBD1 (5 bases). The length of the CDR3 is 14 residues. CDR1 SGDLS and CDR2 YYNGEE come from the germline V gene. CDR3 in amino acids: CASSVELDTRELFF. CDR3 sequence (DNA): TGTGCCAGCAGCGTAGAGCTGGACACCCGGGAGCTGTTTTTT.

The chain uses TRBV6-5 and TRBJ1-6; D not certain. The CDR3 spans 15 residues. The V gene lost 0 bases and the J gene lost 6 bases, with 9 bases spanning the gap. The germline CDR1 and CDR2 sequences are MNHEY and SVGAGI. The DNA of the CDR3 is TGTGCCAGCAGTTACTCTGAGGCTTTTAATTCACCCCTCCACTTT. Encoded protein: CASSYSEAFNSPLHF.